The present entry profiles one T cell receptor beta chain with its context. The CDR3 sequence is 15 residues long. The V gene lost 0 bases and the J gene lost 6 bases, with 15 bases spanning the gap. The germline V gene has CDR1 MNHNY and CDR2 SVGAGI (reference sequence). The data stem from a study of cytomegalovirus exposure and HLA in healthy donors. Study-level information: Among the approximately 400 donors who were genotyped, 81% fell in the genetic ancestry cluster that is associated with self-reported Caucasian donors.

60 Vbeta and 13 Jbeta primers were used in PCR. Clones were sequenced by immunoSEQ multiplex PCR, and TCRdb holds only the in-frame ones, with some missing. This table holds some 150,000 clones, about three quarters found once. Sequencing was done on a sample of PBMCs. V is TRBV6-6 and J is TRBJ2-7; D is perhaps TRBD2 (6 bases). The receptor's source is a man aged 35-49 years in good health and CMV-seropositive. The CDR3 spells CASSYSRGDGLEQYF. Here the CDR3 DNA reads TGTGCCAGCAGTTACTCGCGCGGGGATGGGCTCGAGCAGTACTTC.